The entry below describes one T cell receptor (beta chain). Its antigen is not known. Sequencing in the ViraFEST assay came after antigen-specific CD4+ T cells had been expanded with viral peptide pools, which were used to stimulate PBMC. With 10 days of culture completed, CD4+ T cells were isolated. Between March and December 2020, the person had a SARS-CoV-2 infection that PCR confirmed. Each culture had half its medium swapped for IL-2 medium on days 3 and 7. The data derive from a study of vaccination effects on CD4 cells after COVID-19. Looking at the study overall: Two convalescent patients provided samples 16 days and one week prevaccination. Study-level results: Infection-derived and vaccine-derived clones contracted markedly late after vaccination. Early post-infection timepoints were missing from the study, which also had few convalescent patients.

Generated by immunoSEQ multiplex PCR, the TCRdb table keeps only in-frame clones and is missing some. Of 20,000 to 30,000 clones in the sample, approximately 78% were seen once. There are 17 residues in the CDR3. Germline CDR1 SGHNT, CDR2 YYREEE (reference sequence). Trimming at V came to 0 bases and at J to 2 bases, leaving 4 bases not matched to a gene. Source: CD4+ T cells from PBMCs cultured with HCoV-NL63 spike peptides, taken before COVID-19 vaccination. The TCR comes from a human donor who had a prior SARS-CoV-2 infection. The chain uses TRBV5-4 and TRBJ2-2; 10 bases match TRBD2. The CDR3 DNA reads as TGTGCCAGCAGCTTGGGGGCTAGCGGGGGTAACACCGGGGAGCTGTTTTTT. This codes for CASSLGASGGNTGELFF.